The rows below give T cell receptor beta chains drawn from one sample of a study of long-term antiretroviral therapy in people with HIV. Profiling relied on immunoSEQ multiplex PCR, and the TCRdb table lists in-frame clones only, not all of them. This sample carries some 31,000 clones, about 94% of them seen once, and the ten largest clones take about 2.6%. Specimen: unsorted PBMCs, collected around 7.4 years after starting antiretroviral therapy. Source of these receptors: a man aged 50-60 years with HIV. Each CDR3 is given with its conserved first and last residue. The order of the fields is clone size, V gene, J gene, D gene, CDR3 DNA, CDR3 protein. A D gene is named only where the DNA matches it firmly. A clone size is listed for some rows: how often the clone was seen (once, few, many), or a class if it is expanded.

clone size: .; V gene: TRBV27; J gene: TRBJ2-7; D gene: .; CDR3 DNA: TGTGCCAGCAGTTTATCAGGGTTCTCCTACGAGCAGTACTTC; CDR3 protein: CASSLSGFSYEQYF
clone size: .; V gene: TRBV4-3; J gene: TRBJ2-7; D gene: TRBD1; CDR3 DNA: TGCGCCAGCAGCCAAGATGGGACAGGGAACTACGAGCAGTACTTC; CDR3 protein: CASSQDGTGNYEQYF
clone size: .; V gene: TRBV28; J gene: TRBJ1-2; D gene: .; CDR3 DNA: TGTGCCAGCAGTTCGGGGGGTCGGTATGGCTACACCTTC; CDR3 protein: CASSSGGRYGYTF
clone size: .; V gene: TRBV20-1; J gene: TRBJ2-3; D gene: .; CDR3 DNA: TGCTCCAGCCGGACGCAGTATTTT; CDR3 protein: CSSRTQYF
clone size: .; V gene: TRBV7-9; J gene: TRBJ2-7; D gene: TRBD1; CDR3 DNA: TGTGCCAGCAGCCCAAGACAGGGGCCAGGGGCCTACGAGCAGTACTTC; CDR3 protein: CASSPRQGPGAYEQYF
clone size: .; V gene: TRBV6-1; J gene: TRBJ1-1; D gene: .; CDR3 DNA: TGTGCCAGCGGACCTGGCTTCGGAGCGAACACTGAAGCTTTCTTT; CDR3 protein: CASGPGFGANTEAFF
clone size: once; V gene: TRBV5-1; J gene: TRBJ2-2; D gene: .; CDR3 DNA: TGCGCCAGCAGCTTCTTGCTCACCGGGGAGCTGTTTTTT; CDR3 protein: CASSFLLTGELFF
clone size: .; V gene: TRBV7-2; J gene: TRBJ1-1; D gene: .; CDR3 DNA: TGTGCCAGCAGCTTAGGCCGGACAGCCCCCACTGAAGCTTTCTTT; CDR3 protein: CASSLGRTAPTEAFF
clone size: .; V gene: TRBV5-6; J gene: TRBJ1-3; D gene: .; CDR3 DNA: TGTGCCAGCAGCTTGGCACACACCATATATTTT; CDR3 protein: CASSLAHTIYF
clone size: .; V gene: TRBV9; J gene: TRBJ1-1; D gene: .; CDR3 DNA: TGTGCCAGCAGCGTAGAAACAGGGTGGAACACTGAAGCTTTCTTT; CDR3 protein: CASSVETGWNTEAFF
clone size: .; V gene: TRBV30; J gene: TRBJ1-1; D gene: .; CDR3 DNA: TGTGCCTGGAGTCTTCAGGGAACTGAAGCTTTCTTT; CDR3 protein: CAWSLQGTEAFF
clone size: .; V gene: TRBV5-6; J gene: TRBJ1-1; D gene: TRBD1; CDR3 DNA: TGTGCCAGCAGCTTGACAGGGGCCACTGAAGCTTTCTTT; CDR3 protein: CASSLTGATEAFF
clone size: .; V gene: TRBV10-2; J gene: TRBJ1-5; D gene: .; CDR3 DNA: TGCGCCAGCAGTGAACAGGGATATCAGCCCCAGCATTTT; CDR3 protein: CASSEQGYQPQHF
clone size: once; V gene: TRBV30; J gene: TRBJ2-7; D gene: .; CDR3 DNA: TGTGCCTGGAGCCTAAACTCCTACGAGCAGTACTTC; CDR3 protein: CAWSLNSYEQYF
clone size: .; V gene: TRBV30; J gene: TRBJ2-7; D gene: .; CDR3 DNA: TGTGCCTGGAGTTACGGGGTATCCTACGAGCAGTACTTC; CDR3 protein: CAWSYGVSYEQYF
clone size: .; V gene: TRBV2; J gene: TRBJ1-6; D gene: TRBD1; CDR3 DNA: TGTGCCAGCAGTGACCGACAGGGACGGAATTCACCCCTCCACTTT; CDR3 protein: CASSDRQGRNSPLHF
clone size: .; V gene: TRBV27; J gene: TRBJ1-2; D gene: .; CDR3 DNA: TGTGCCACCTTTCGACCCATCTATGGCTACACCTTC; CDR3 protein: CATFRPIYGYTF
clone size: once; V gene: TRBV5-1; J gene: TRBJ2-1; D gene: .; CDR3 DNA: TGCGCCAGCAGCTTGGGAGGGGTTGAGCAGTTCTTC; CDR3 protein: CASSLGGVEQFF
clone size: once; V gene: TRBV19; J gene: TRBJ1-1; D gene: .; CDR3 DNA: TGTGCCAGTAGTAGTGGGCTGAACACTGAAGCTTTCTTT; CDR3 protein: CASSSGLNTEAFF
clone size: few; V gene: TRBV5-1; J gene: TRBJ2-7; D gene: TRBD2; CDR3 DNA: TGCGCCAGCAGCTCTAGCGGGGGGGCGTACGAGCAGTACTTC; CDR3 protein: CASSSSGGAYEQYF
clone size: .; V gene: TRBV14; J gene: TRBJ1-1; D gene: TRBD1; CDR3 DNA: TGTGCCAGCAGCCACTCAGGGGGAAGAAACACTGAAGCTTTCTTT; CDR3 protein: CASSHSGGRNTEAFF
clone size: .; V gene: TRBV7-6; J gene: TRBJ2-1; D gene: .; CDR3 DNA: TGTGCCAGCAGCGGCCGAACAGTTCCCTACAATGAGCAGTTCTTC; CDR3 protein: CASSGRTVPYNEQFF
clone size: .; V gene: TRBV5-6; J gene: TRBJ2-7; D gene: TRBD1; CDR3 DNA: TGTGCCAGCAGCTTGGGTGGTGACAGGGGTTGGGTAGAGCAGTACTTC; CDR3 protein: CASSLGGDRGWVEQYF
clone size: .; V gene: TRBV27; J gene: TRBJ2-7; D gene: TRBD1; CDR3 DNA: TGTGCCAGCAGTTTAACGACAGGGGCCGAGCAGTACTTC; CDR3 protein: CASSLTTGAEQYF
clone size: .; V gene: TRBV6-5; J gene: TRBJ2-7; D gene: TRBD1; CDR3 DNA: TGTGCCAGCAGTCCACCTGACAGGGGGGGTAACGAGCAGTACTTC; CDR3 protein: CASSPPDRGGNEQYF
clone size: .; V gene: TRBV28; J gene: TRBJ2-7; D gene: .; CDR3 DNA: TGTGCCAGCAGTTTCCGGGACTACGAGCAGTACTTC; CDR3 protein: CASSFRDYEQYF
clone size: .; V gene: TRBV19; J gene: TRBJ2-7; D gene: .; CDR3 DNA: TGTGCCAGTAGTATGACAGACGCCCCTCTCTACGAGCAGTACTTC; CDR3 protein: CASSMTDAPLYEQYF
clone size: few; V gene: TRBV6-1; J gene: TRBJ1-4; D gene: TRBD1; CDR3 DNA: TGTGCCAGCAGTGAAGTGGGACAGGGGAATGAAAAACTGTTTTTT; CDR3 protein: CASSEVGQGNEKLFF
clone size: .; V gene: TRBV11-2; J gene: TRBJ2-7; D gene: TRBD2; CDR3 DNA: TGTGCCAGCAGCTCCCCCTTAGCGGGGGGGCATGGCGAGCAGTACTTC; CDR3 protein: CASSSPLAGGHGEQYF
clone size: few; V gene: TRBV5-8; J gene: TRBJ1-1; D gene: .; CDR3 DNA: TGTGCCAGCAGCTTGGCTGGGAACACTGAAGCTTTCTTT; CDR3 protein: CASSLAGNTEAFF
clone size: .; V gene: TRBV5-6; J gene: TRBJ2-5; D gene: TRBD1; CDR3 DNA: TGTGCCAGCAGCTTGGTCGGACGGACAGGGGGAGAAGAGACCCAGTACTTC; CDR3 protein: CASSLVGRTGGEETQYF
clone size: once; V gene: TRBV5-4; J gene: TRBJ1-1; D gene: .; CDR3 DNA: TGTGCCAGCAGCTTACCAGGGGCCCTGAACACTGAAGCTTTCTTT; CDR3 protein: CASSLPGALNTEAFF
clone size: .; V gene: TRBV30; J gene: TRBJ2-1; D gene: TRBD2; CDR3 DNA: TGTGCCTGGAGCCCTAGCGGGGGGGCTAGTGAGCAGTTCTTC; CDR3 protein: CAWSPSGGASEQFF
clone size: .; V gene: TRBV4-3; J gene: TRBJ2-6; D gene: .; CDR3 DNA: TGCGCCAGCAGCCAAGATTTGGGGGACGGGGCCAACGTCCTGACTTTC; CDR3 protein: CASSQDLGDGANVLTF
clone size: .; V gene: TRBV19; J gene: TRBJ2-7; D gene: .; CDR3 DNA: TGTGCCAGTAGTTCGAGTTGGGGCTCCTACGAGCAGTACTTC; CDR3 protein: CASSSSWGSYEQYF
clone size: once; V gene: TRBV6-6; J gene: TRBJ1-5; D gene: .; CDR3 DNA: TGTGCCAGCACCCTCAATAGCAATCAGCCCCAGCATTTT; CDR3 protein: CASTLNSNQPQHF
clone size: few; V gene: TRBV5-1; J gene: TRBJ2-7; D gene: .; CDR3 DNA: TGCGCCAGCAGCTCGGTGGGCCCGAGCTCCTACGAGCAGTACTTC; CDR3 protein: CASSSVGPSSYEQYF
clone size: .; V gene: TRBV5-1; J gene: TRBJ2-7; D gene: .; CDR3 DNA: TGCGCCAGCAGCTTGAGCCAGAGCTCCTACGAGCAGTACTTC; CDR3 protein: CASSLSQSSYEQYF
clone size: .; V gene: TRBV9; J gene: TRBJ2-3; D gene: .; CDR3 DNA: TGTGCCAGCAGCGTAGTTATAGTACCCACAGATACGCAGTATTTT; CDR3 protein: CASSVVIVPTDTQYF
clone size: .; V gene: TRBV7-6; J gene: TRBJ2-7; D gene: .; CDR3 DNA: TGTGCCAGCAGCTTTCGGGGGGCGGGCGAGCAGTACTTC; CDR3 protein: CASSFRGAGEQYF
clone size: .; V gene: TRBV7-8; J gene: TRBJ1-2; D gene: TRBD1; CDR3 DNA: TGTGCCAGCAGCTTAGCTTCTAACAGGGGGAAAGACTATGGCTACACCTTC; CDR3 protein: CASSLASNRGKDYGYTF
clone size: .; V gene: TRBV2; J gene: TRBJ2-2; D gene: .; CDR3 DNA: TGTGCCAGCAGTGCTCGGCAGGCGAACACCGGGGAGCTGTTTTTT; CDR3 protein: CASSARQANTGELFF